The TCR beta chain described here comes from a study of T cell changes during pregnancy in multiple sclerosis. Clones were sequenced by immunoSEQ multiplex PCR, and TCRdb holds only the in-frame ones, with some missing. The sample shows 13,000 or so clones, 88% of them seen only once. After removal of 2 bases from V and 1 base from J, the junction contained 8 bases not matched to a gene. From germline, CDR1 is GTSNPN and CDR2 SVGIG (reference sequence). The CDR3 sequence is 16 residues long. The sequencing here drew on CD8+ T cells from peripheral blood mononuclear cells, taken in the first trimester of pregnancy. The chain recombines TRBV30 with TRBJ1-1, with TRBD1 matching over 9 bases. The sequence derives from a female donor with multiple sclerosis, enrolled in a pregnancy study. The CDR3 is CAWSPFSTGGNTEAFF. DNA for the CDR3: TGTGCCTGGAGTCCCTTTTCGACAGGGGGGAACACTGAAGCTTTCTTT.